One sample yielded the 23 T cell receptor beta chains listed below, sequenced in a study of T cells in Graves' hyperthyroidism and ophthalmopathy. RNA transcripts yielded amplified TCR beta CDR3 regions. Primed by the HTBI set, a first-round RT-PCR was run on the TCR CDR3. TCRdb independently ran MiXCR on the multiplex PCR reads; one entry per CDR3 protein. Of around 530,000 distinct CDR3 sequences in the sample, 15% to 20% were seen once. Sequenced material: blood. All receptors derive from a woman aged 18 to 35 with Graves' ophthalmopathy.

The genes are TRBV24-1 and TRBJ1-5; no reliable D call. The V gene's germline CDR1 is KGHDR and CDR2 SFDVKD. The CDR3 is 14 amino acids. V was trimmed by 3 bases and J by 2 bases, leaving 7 bases between them. The CDR3 nucleotides read TGTGCCACCAGTGATCGGTGGGGCAATCAGCCCCAGCATTTT. It translates to CATSDRWGNQPQHF.

About this clonotype: A junction end diverges from the germline sequence, so it may reflect a read error. The CDR3 nucleotides are TGCGCCAGCAGCCCGTCGGGACTCTCCGAGCAGTACTTC. Its protein is CASSPSGLSEQYF. V usage is TRBV13 and J usage is TRBJ2-7, with a tentative D call TRBD2 (6 bases). Germline V lookup: CDR1 PRHDT, CDR2 FYEKMQ (reference sequence). The CDR3 has 13 amino acids.

This clonotype came up many times. This rearrangement joins TRBV4-3 to TRBJ2-3; 7 positions agree with TRBD2. This CDR3 region has 16 residues. Germline V gives CDR1 LGHNA, CDR2 YSLEER. The trim removed 1 base at V and 4 bases at J, leaving 8 bases unmatched. The CDR3 coding sequence is TGCGCCAGCAGCCAAGCCCCAACTAGCGAGGCAGATACGCAGTATTTT. Translated, it gives CASSQAPTSEADTQYF.

This clonotype was counted at least ten times. The chain links TRBV11-2 to TRBJ1-4; weak D call: TRBD1 (5 bases). The V and J ends lost 6 bases and 3 bases respectively, with 17 bases between them. The CDR3 has 16 residues. Germline V gives CDR1 SGHAT, CDR2 FQNNGV. The CDR3 DNA follows: TGTGCCAGCAGGCGAGGAGGGGCGTCGTCTAATGAAAAACTGTTTTTT. Encoded protein: CASRRGGASSNEKLFF.

This sequence joins TRBV5-1 and TRBJ2-5, with TRBD2 identical over 9 bases. The germline gives CDR1 SGHRS, CDR2 YFSETQ. With V trimmed by 0 bases and J by 0 bases, 9 bases remained unmatched. The CDR3 consists of 18 residues. This CDR3 is CASSLAIAGVGNQETQYF. The DNA of the CDR3 is TGCGCCAGCAGCTTGGCCATAGCGGGAGTCGGGAACCAAGAGACCCAGTACTTC.

There are many counts of this clonotype. This chain uses TRBV11-2 with TRBJ1-2; D is possibly TRBD1 (6 bases). CDR1 is SGHAT, CDR2 FQNNGV, per germline. Deletions cut 5 bases from V and 4 bases from J, with 14 bases between. CDR3 length: 14 residues. The CDR3 loop is CASSPAGHIYGYTF. DNA of the CDR3: TGTGCCAGCAGCCCGGCGGGACACATCTATGGCTACACCTTC.

A few counts support this clonotype. The chain links TRBV7-2 to TRBJ1-4, with D unresolved. Looked up from germline, CDR1 is SGHTA and CDR2 is FQGNSA. This CDR3 region has 14 residues. Trimming stripped 6 bases from V and 1 base from J, with 9 bases between. CDR3 protein: CASRVGLTNEKLFF. CDR3 nucleotides: TGTGCCAGCAGGGTGGGTCTAACTAATGAAAAACTGTTTTTT.

The chain recombines TRBV7-2 with TRBJ1-5; D gene unclear. V dropped 2 bases and J dropped 3 bases, with 11 bases sitting between them. Germline lookup yields CDR1 SGHTA and CDR2 FQGNSA. The CDR3 runs to 15 residues. For the CDR3, the DNA is TGTGCCAGCAGCTTACGTGCAACGAACAATCAGCCCCAGCATTTT. It yields the protein CASSLRATNNQPQHF. The full variable domain, in which reference TRBV7-2 and TRBJ1-5 provide the parts outside the CDR3, is GAGVSQSPSNKVTEKGKDVELRCDPISGHTALYWYRQSLGQGLEFLIYFQGNSAPDKSGLPSDRFSAERTGGSVSTLTIQRTQQEDSAVYLCASSLRATNNQPQHFGDGTRLSIL.

To note about this clonotype: It may be a read error: a sequence one base away is much more abundant. The V gene is TRBV6-5, the J gene TRBJ2-7; D unresolved. There are 15 residues in the CDR3. Per the germline V gene, CDR1 is MNHEY and CDR2 is SVGAGI. The germline V and J ends were trimmed by 0 bases and 0 bases, with 9 bases remaining between them. The CDR3 region has the DNA TGTGCCAGCAGTTACTCTGTCGGAAGCTCCTACGAGCAGTACTTC. Protein product: CASSYSVGSSYEQYF.

This clonotype was detected many times. The chain carries TRBV3-1 and TRBJ1-2; D ambiguous. V was clipped by 0 bases and J by 3 bases, with 5 bases between them. Looked up from germline, CDR1 is LGHDT and CDR2 is YNNKEL (reference sequence). The CDR3 covers 13 residues. CDR3 region: CASSQEYDYGYTF. CDR3 nucleotide sequence: TGTGCCAGCAGCCAAGAATACGACTATGGCTACACCTTC.

The chain combines TRBV15 with TRBJ1-3, with 8 bases lining up with TRBD1. Germline trimming cut 8 bases from V and 0 bases from J; bases unmatched to any gene: 6. Per the germline V gene, CDR1 is LNHNV and CDR2 is YYDKDF (reference sequence). This CDR3 contains 15 residues. CDR3 bases: TGTGCCACCGGACAGGGTCTACGCTCTGGAAACACCATATATTTT. It is translated as CATGQGLRSGNTIYF.

The V call is TRBV28, the J call TRBJ2-7; 7 nucleotides match TRBD1. The CDR3 extends over 15 amino acids. Germline CDR1 and CDR2: MDHEN and SYDVKM. Unmatched junction bases numbered 14, after V lost 3 bases and J lost 9 bases. The CDR3 loop reads CASSFSRQGIGWQYF. Written as DNA, the CDR3 is TGTGCCAGCAGTTTTTCGAGACAGGGCATTGGGTGGCAGTACTTC.

This CDR3 is CSVIGTGSYEQYF. For the CDR3, the DNA is TGCAGCGTAATCGGGACAGGTTCCTACGAGCAGTACTTC. This chain connects TRBV29-1 to TRBJ2-7; 8 nucleotides match TRBD1. CDR1 SQVTM and CDR2 ANQGSEA come from the germline V gene. The CDR3 runs 13 residues. The junction had 5 bases not matched to a gene; V was cut back by 6 bases and J by 1 base.

The chain carries TRBV15 and TRBJ1-5; D possibly corresponds to TRBD1 (6 bases). V dropped 9 bases and J dropped 6 bases, with 15 bases sitting between them. Germline assignment: CDR1 LNHNV and CDR2 YYDKDF (reference sequence). CDR3 length equals 13 residues. This CDR3 is CATGGRGAQPQHF. In nucleotides, the CDR3 is TGTGCCACGGGGGGCCGAGGTGCTCAGCCCCAGCATTTT.

The chain is built from TRBV11-3 and TRBJ2-1, with TRBD2 as a possible D gene (5 bases). The V and J ends lost 5 bases and 6 bases respectively, with 17 bases between them. The CDR3 covers 15 residues. Germline CDR1 and CDR2: SGHNT and YENEEA. The CDR3: CASSATVASFNEQFF. For the CDR3, the DNA is TGTGCCAGCAGCGCGACCGTGGCTAGCTTCAATGAGCAGTTCTTC.

As concerns this clonotype: This sequence may be a read error, since a much larger clone differs from it by one base. This is likely a read error, given that the CDR3 carries no conserved phenylalanine or tryptophan at its end. The chain employs TRBV6-1 and TRBJ1-1; D uncertain. Trimming pared 7 bases from V and 5 bases from J, leaving 14 bases between. CDR3 length: 13 amino acids. CDR1 is MNHNS, CDR2 SASEGT, per germline. DNA for the CDR3: TGTGCCAGCAACGCCGGATGGGGAACTGAAGCTTTCCTT. Its translation is CASNAGWGTEAFL.

This clonotype has ten or more counts. The chain couples TRBV12-3 or TRBV12-4 to TRBJ2-1; 10 nucleotides agree with TRBD2. There are 16 residues in the CDR3. The V gene end was trimmed by 2 bases and the J gene end by 0 bases; junction bases not matched to a gene: 1. The DNA for the CDR3 is TGTGCCAGCAGTTTAAGCGGGAGGGGCTCCTACAATGAGCAGTTCTTC. It specifies CASSLSGRGSYNEQFF.

This clonotype showed up many times. The genes are TRBV12-3 or TRBV12-4 and TRBJ2-2; 8 bases line up with TRBD1. This CDR3 has 15 residues. The V and J ends lost 5 bases and 1 base, in that order; junction bases with no gene match: 3. CDR3 nucleotides: TGTGCCAGCAGTCGACAGGGGCTGAACACCGGGGAGCTGTTTTTT. This codes for CASSRQGLNTGELFF.

There are many counts of this clonotype. The chain is built from TRBV5-1 and TRBJ1-1; 10 positions match TRBD1. This CDR3 is 14 amino acids long. Germline values: CDR1 SGHRS, CDR2 YFSETQ. V dropped 4 bases and J dropped 5; count of bases not matched to a gene: 5. CDR3 nucleotides: TGCGCCAGCAGCCAGGGACAGGGGAGAACTGAAGCTTTCTTT. Translating gives CASSQGQGRTEAFF.

V and J are TRBV5-4 and TRBJ1-1; D not resolved. V was clipped by 3 bases and J by 1 base, with 16 bases between them. Looked up from germline, CDR1 is SGHNT and CDR2 is YYREEE (reference sequence). The CDR3 is made up of 16 amino acids. Here the CDR3 reads CASSWSAHASNTEAFF. Here the CDR3 DNA reads TGTGCCAGCAGCTGGTCGGCACACGCTTCGAACACTGAAGCTTTCTTT.

This clonotype was observed many times. As DNA, the CDR3 is TGTGCCAGCAGGCCTACAGGGTATAGCAATCAGCCCCAGCATTTT. Translated: CASRPTGYSNQPQHF. This chain links TRBV28 with TRBJ1-5; the D gene is possibly TRBD1 (6 bases). Trimming took off 6 bases at V and 0 bases at J, with 12 bases between the two ends. The germline gives CDR1 MDHEN, CDR2 SYDVKM. This CDR3 spans 15 amino acids.

The sample holds many counts of this clonotype. The rearrangement joins TRBV30 to TRBJ1-1, with 7 bases identical to TRBD1. CDR3 size: 16 residues. Germline loops: CDR1 GTSNPN, CDR2 SVGIG (reference sequence). Trimming took 4 bases from V and 0 from J; bases not matched to a gene: 11. The CDR3 nucleotides are TGTGCCTGGATGGGAAGACAGGGCCTTATGAACACTGAAGCTTTCTTT. Its protein is CAWMGRQGLMNTEAFF.

As regards this clonotype: The junction and the germline gene differ at one end; a read error may be behind it. The chain has TRBV14 and TRBJ1-6; D unclear. CDR3 length equals 15 residues. Germline V gene sequence: CDR1 SGHDN, CDR2 FVKESK. The CDR3 nucleotides read TGTGCCAGCGGCCAAGATACCTTCACAAATTCACCCCTCCACTTT. Its protein product is CASGQDTFTNSPLHF.